This T cell receptor (beta chain) was captured by sequencing in a study of blood T cell repertoires in COVID-19. Study at large: In each case, the material was cDNA or gDNA derived from T cells, B-cell-depleted T cells, or PBMCs.

There are a few counts of this clone. After removal of 5 bases from V and 0 bases from J, the junction contained 6 bases not matched to a gene. This CDR3 is 17 amino acids long. The germline CDR1 and CDR2 sequences are PRHDT and FYEKMQ (reference sequence). In the authors' methods: Estimates of nucleated cell counts were drawn from the amplification of reference gene primers. Method: immunoSEQ multiplex PCR; TCRdb's copy keeps in-frame clones and lacks some. V and J calls and clone size follow that table, whereas D and trimming were derived from the DNA. Of more than 100,000 clones listed, approximately 81% are singletons.

Sequencing was done on a sample of peripheral blood. The V call is TRBV13, the J call TRBJ2-7; 14 bases match TRBD2. This TCR came from a woman older than 75 with acute or convalescent COVID-19. The CDR3 is CASSGTSGGRSSYEQYF. For the CDR3, the DNA is TGTGCCAGCAGCGGGACTAGCGGGGGCCGAAGCTCCTACGAGCAGTACTTC.